This T cell receptor beta chain derives from a study of type 1 regulatory T cells. Whole-study context: T-allo10 is an in vitro-generated, Tr1-enriched CD4 T cell product specific for alloantigen.

TCRdb redid the calling of the reads with MiXCR, one entry per CDR3 protein. The table has fewer than 30,000 distinct CDR3 sequences, 55% to 75% seen once. For this clonotype: The antigen is undetermined.

V was trimmed by 4 bases and J by 2 bases, leaving 12 bases between them. The CDR3 sequence is 15 residues long. Germline loops: CDR1 SGHAT, CDR2 FQNNGV. This clonotype was sampled from a human donor in good health. Sequencing used cultured T cells, either the whole culture or a sorted T cell fraction (not recorded which). Described subset: Tr1-enriched cell product generated in vitro against host alloantigens. J is TRBJ2-1 and V is TRBV11-2; D not certain. The CDR3 DNA reads as TGTGCCAGCAGCTCCCAAGCCCGCACCTACAATGAGCAGTTCTTC. Protein product: CASSSQARTYNEQFF.